This T cell receptor (beta chain) was profiled in a study of identical twins. Each donor (without exception) was a healthy Caucasian. Whole-study results and caveats: For out-of-frame alpha sequences shared by twins, low generation probability was in excess.

There are a few counts of this clonotype. What it recognizes is unknown. TCRdb recomputed calls from the 5' RACE reads with MiXCR, one row per CDR3 protein. The sample yields hundreds of thousands of distinct CDR3 sequences, about 8.3% seen once. The length of the CDR3 is 12 residues. Between the trimmed V and J ends, which lost 5 bases and 4 bases, there was a span of 9 bases. These data were likewise used in another study, on yellow fever vaccine responses in identical twins.

This TCR derives from a woman between 18 and 29 years old in good health. Sequencing used memory (CD45RO+) T cells sorted from blood. This chain links TRBV12-3 or TRBV12-4 with TRBJ2-7, with D possibly matching TRBD2 (5 bases). The CDR3 protein is CASSQDFYEQYV. The CDR3, as DNA: TGTGCCAGCAGTCAGGACTTTTACGAGCAGTACGTC.